A single sample gave rise to the 4 T cell receptor beta chains below, sequenced in a study of beta chain features in type 1 diabetes. Findings and limits, study-wide: Shortening that was moderate but significant affected the TCRB CDR3s of Type 1 diabetes patients in all four CD4+ subsets.

Isolated RNA was reverse transcribed in full, so expressed TCRB transcripts were sequenced. The repertoire was sequenced with immunoSEQ multiplex PCR; TCRdb's copy has only in-frame clones and lacks some. This table has around 300,000 clones, about 15% appearing once. These receptors' targets are unknown. The sample taken for sequencing was naive CD4+ T cells from blood. These receptor sequences come from a man younger than 35 with type 1 diabetes.

This clone occurred a few times. The V gene is TRBV7-9, the J gene TRBJ1-4; TRBD1 might be the D (6 bases). Germline CDR1 SEHNR, CDR2 FQNEAQ (reference sequence). Trimming left V 5 bases short and J 7 bases short, with 17 bases between. The CDR3 length is 15 residues. This chain's CDR3 is CASSARQALTEKLFF. The DNA of the CDR3 is TGTGCCAGCAGCGCCAGACAGGCGCTGACTGAAAAACTGTTTTTT. The whole variable domain, filled in from reference TRBV7-9 and TRBJ1-4, reads DTGVSQNPRHKITKRGQNVTFRCDPISEHNRLYWYRQTLGQGPEFLTYFQNEAQLEKSRLLSDRFSAERPKGSFSTLEIQRTEQGDSAMYLCASSARQALTEKLFFGSGTQLSVL.

This clone was counted only a few times. V is TRBV29-1 and J is TRBJ1-1; no clear D gene. The germline V gene encodes CDR1 SQVTM and CDR2 ANQGSEA. The CDR3 is 12 residues long. V dropped 6 bases and J dropped 4 bases, with 12 bases sitting between them. CDR3 DNA sequence: TGCAGCGTCCGGAGAGGGAGCACTGAAGCTTTCTTT. Translated, it gives CSVRRGSTEAFF.

The CDR3 DNA is TGTGCCAGCTCACCAACCGGGACAGGGGCCTACGAGCAGTACTTC. This sequence encodes CASSPTGTGAYEQYF. This chain connects TRBV18 to TRBJ2-7, with 10 nucleotides matching TRBD1. With V trimmed by 2 bases and J by 2 bases, 3 bases remained unmatched. Germline CDR1 and CDR2: KGHSH and LQKENI. CDR3 size: 15 residues.

This chain connects TRBV18 to TRBJ2-2; no clear D gene. Trimming shortened V by 6 bases and J by 1 base, and 15 bases separated the two germline ends. The CDR3 is 16 residues long. CDR1 and CDR2 from the germline V gene are KGHSH and LQKENI. In DNA, the CDR3 is TGTGCCAGCTCCCCCCCGCGAGCATTGAACACCGGGGAGCTGTTTTTT. It specifies CASSPPRALNTGELFF.